This record concerns one T cell receptor beta chain sequence. A far larger clone is only one base removed, so a read error is likely. The investigators amplified TCR beta CDR3 regions from RNA transcripts. HTBI primers were employed in a first-round RT-PCR of the TCR CDR3. TCRdb fed the multiplex PCR reads into MiXCR, producing one record per CDR3 protein. Of about 320,000 distinct CDR3 sequences listed, about 15% were seen once; the top ten hold approximately 35%. The sample belongs to a study of T cells in Graves' hyperthyroidism and ophthalmopathy. There are 11 residues in the CDR3. Looked up from germline, CDR1 is SNHLY and CDR2 is FYNNEI.

Material: blood. This chain links TRBV2 with TRBJ2-5; D not resolved. The sequence was collected from a man aged 25 to 45 with Graves' hyperthyroidism. This chain's CDR3 is CAGSREETQYF. The CDR3, as DNA: TGTGCCGGCAGCAGAGAAGAGACCCAGTACTTC.